These T cell receptor beta chains were read from a single sample in a study of T cell repertoires in cytomegalovirus infection. TCRdb re-called the reads through MiXCR, storing one row per CDR3 protein. Among 200,000 to 300,000 distinct CDR3 sequences listed, about 12% were seen once. Sequencing input: PBMCs. The source is a human donor in good health (CMV status not recorded). Some clones in this sample may be carry-over from other donors' samples. The CDR3 runs from the conserved cysteine through the conserved F or W. Each record gives: clone size, J gene, V gene, D gene, CDR3 DNA, CDR3 protein. D genes are given only for firm matches. Size values are once, few and many counts, or a class for expanded clones, and some rows have none.

many	TRBJ2-5	TRBV7-7	TRBD1	TGTGCCAGCAGCTCCCGGACAGGCCAAGAGACCCAGTACTTC	CASSSRTGQETQYF
-	TRBJ1-3	TRBV23-1	-	TGCGCCAGGCCGTTCGACCTCATCCGAGACTCTGGAAACACCATATATTTT	CARPFDLIRDSGNTIYF
many	TRBJ1-5	TRBV19	-	TGTGCCAGTAGTATAGCAAGAAATCAGCCCCAGCATTTT	CASSIARNQPQHF
many	TRBJ2-5	TRBV19	TRBD1	TGTGCCACCCTACGAGACAGGGGCGGGACCCAGTACTTC	CATLRDRGGTQYF
many	TRBJ2-7	TRBV5-5	TRBD2	TGTGCCAGCAGCTTGCCTAGCGGGAGTTCAGAGCAGTACTTC	CASSLPSGSSEQYF
few	TRBJ1-4	TRBV3-1	-	TGTGCCAGCAGCCAATTCCCTCCAGGGGCAACTAATGAAAAACTGTTTTTT	CASSQFPPGATNEKLFF
few	TRBJ1-4	TRBV5-1	TRBD1	TGCGCCAGCAGCGACCCTACAGGGGGTAATAATGAAAAACTGTTTTTT	CASSDPTGGNNEKLFF
many	TRBJ2-6	TRBV6-2/TRBV6-3	-	TGTGCCAGCAGTACCTGGACAGCCTCTGGGGCCAACGTCCTGACTTTC	CASSTWTASGANVLTF
many	TRBJ2-7	TRBV6-5	-	TGTGCCAGCGGAATACAGGGAGAATACGAGCAGTACTTC	CASGIQGEYEQYF
many	TRBJ1-1	TRBV11-3	TRBD1	TGTGCCAGCAGCGCGGGACAGGGCATGAACACTGAAGCTTTCTTT	CASSAGQGMNTEAFF
few	TRBJ2-5	TRBV29-1	-	TGCAGCGTTGGTTGGGTCGTCCAAGAGACCCAGTACTTC	CSVGWVVQETQYF
few	TRBJ2-7	TRBV19	TRBD2	TGTGCCAGTAGTCGGGGAGGGGTCCTCTACGAGCAGTACTTC	CASSRGGVLYEQYF
many	TRBJ2-5	TRBV7-9	TRBD2	TGTGCCAGCAGCTCCCTCGGGGAGGGCCGGGAGACCCAGTACTTC	CASSSLGEGRETQYF
many	TRBJ1-1	TRBV6-1	TRBD1	TGTGCCAGCAGTCCCACAGGGGCATACACTGAAGCTTTCTTT	CASSPTGAYTEAFF
many	TRBJ2-2	TRBV14	-	TGTGCCAGCCAGGAAGACAGTTTAGAAGAGAACACCGGGGAGCTGTTTTTT	CASQEDSLEENTGELFF
many	TRBJ1-5	TRBV19	TRBD1	TGTGCCAGTAGTATCAGCTCGGGACAGGGGAACCAGCCCCAGCATTTT	CASSISSGQGNQPQHF
many	TRBJ1-6	TRBV7-2	-	TGTGCCAGCAGCTTAGGAGCTCGTTTGGGCTCACCCCTCCACTTT	CASSLGARLGSPLHF
many	TRBJ1-1	TRBV7-9	-	TGTGCCAGCAGCTTCGGGGAAACAAGTGAAGCTTTCTTT	CASSFGETSEAFF
few	TRBJ2-7	TRBV20-1	TRBD1	TGCAGTGCGGGTACGACAGGGAATGACGAGCAGTACTTC	CSAGTTGNDEQYF
many	TRBJ2-4	TRBV7-9	-	TGTGCCAGCAGCTCTAGGGGAGGGCAGGGGGCTGGTCAGTACTTC	CASSSRGGQGAGQYF
many	TRBJ2-6	TRBV7-2	-	TGTGCCAGCAGCTCGGCTGGGGCCAACGTCCTGACTTTC	CASSSAGANVLTF
-	TRBJ2-3	TRBV19	-	TGTGCCAGTAGTATACGAGACACAGATACGCAGTATTTT	CASSIRDTDTQYF
-	TRBJ2-2	TRBV5-1	-	TGCGCCAGCAGTACGGGCGGCAGCACCGGGGAGCTGTTTTTT	CASSTGGSTGELFF
-	TRBJ1-4	TRBV4-3	TRBD1	TGCGCCAGCAGCCAGATCCGGGACAGGGAACTGTTTTTT	CASSQIRDRELFF
few	TRBJ1-5	TRBV27	TRBD1	TGTGCCAGCAGTTTATCCGGACAGGGGGCGCAGAGTCAGCCCCAGCATTTT	CASSLSGQGAQSQPQHF
-	TRBJ2-7	TRBV10-3	-	TGTGCCATCAGTGAAACAGGGCCCCCCTACGAGCAGTACTTC	CAISETGPPYEQYF
-	TRBJ2-5	TRBV19	-	TGTGCCACCGGGGGGCATGAAACCTGGGAGACCCAGTACTTC	CATGGHETWETQYF
many	TRBJ1-2	TRBV7-9	TRBD1	TGTGCCAGCAGATCAGACAGGGGGCGAAACTATGGCTACACCTTC	CASRSDRGRNYGYTF
-	TRBJ2-2	TRBV28	TRBD1	TGTGCGGGGACAGGGAACACCGGGGAGCTGTTTTTT	CAGTGNTGELFF
many	TRBJ1-1	TRBV7-2	-	TGTGCCAGCAGCCCTGGAGGGCTCACTGAAGCTTTCTTT	CASSPGGLTEAFF
many	TRBJ2-5	TRBV7-3	-	TGTGCCAGCAGCTTAACCCCGGGGGCGGGGGAGACCCAGTACTTC	CASSLTPGAGETQYF
-	TRBJ1-1	TRBV6-2/TRBV6-3	TRBD1	TGTGCCAGCGGCAAGAACTGGGGACAGGGCGACACTGAAGCTTTCTTT	CASGKNWGQGDTEAFF
-	TRBJ1-1	TRBV19	-	TGTGCCAGTATTGGACAGTCCTTTGAAGCTTTCTTT	CASIGQSFEAFF
-	TRBJ1-1	TRBV11-1	TRBD1	TGTGCCAGCAGTTCAACAGGGGAAGGTGAAGCTTTCTTT	CASSSTGEGEAFF
many	TRBJ1-1	TRBV7-2	-	TGTGCCAGCAGCTTAATGAGCGCAGGCAACACTGAAGCTTTCTTT	CASSLMSAGNTEAFF
-	TRBJ1-1	TRBV3-1	-	TGTGCCAGCAGCCAGGGGGAGACCAACACTGAAGCTTTCTTT	CASSQGETNTEAFF
many	TRBJ1-1	TRBV19	TRBD1	TGTGCCACCAAGGCGACAGGGGAGCTGAACACTGAAGCTTTCTTT	CATKATGELNTEAFF
-	TRBJ1-2	TRBV4-3	-	TGCGCCAGCAGCCAAGCCGTTGAAGTTAACTATGGCTACACCTTC	CASSQAVEVNYGYTF
few	TRBJ2-1	TRBV19	-	TGTGCCAGTAGTATAATGGTCGGGGGGCCCGGGAATGAGCAGTTCTTC	CASSIMVGGPGNEQFF
many	TRBJ1-2	TRBV7-2	-	TGTGCCAGCAGCCCAACCGGGAGCCGGGGCTATGGCTACACCTTC	CASSPTGSRGYGYTF
many	TRBJ1-6	TRBV4-3	-	TGCGCCAGCAGCGAACAAGGGGGACGGTATAATTCACCCCTCCACTTT	CASSEQGGRYNSPLHF
few	TRBJ1-1	TRBV20-1	-	TGCAGTGCTAGAGGGCCCCTGGGGACTGAAGCTTTCTTT	CSARGPLGTEAFF
many	TRBJ2-5	TRBV7-2	TRBD2	TGTGCCAGCAGCTTAAATAAGGCCCTAGCGGGAGGACAAGAGACCCAGTACTTC	CASSLNKALAGGQETQYF
-	TRBJ1-1	TRBV6-6	TRBD1	TGTGCCAGCAGTTCCCAGGGGGCTTCCACTGAAGCTTTCTTT	CASSSQGASTEAFF